These 22 T cell receptor beta chains originate from one sample sequenced in a study of blood T cell repertoires in COVID-19. The method was immunoSEQ multiplex PCR; TCRdb's version includes in-frame clones alone and lacks a portion of them. In the table there are under 130,000 clones, around 88% of which are singletons. Sample: peripheral blood. The receptors were sampled from a human donor in a cohort sampled during active COVID-19.

This clone was observed a few times. The chain links TRBV6-5 to TRBJ2-7; 9 positions match TRBD1. This CDR3 comprises 13 residues. CDR1 and CDR2 from the germline V gene are MNHEY and SVGAGI. Germline trimming cut 2 bases from V and 5 bases from J; bases unmatched to any gene: 1. CDR3 nucleotide sequence: TGTGCCAGCAGTTACGGGACAGGGAACGAGCAGTACTTC. Residues: CASSYGTGNEQYF.

The chain has TRBV10-3 and TRBJ1-1; unclear D gene. V was trimmed by 3 bases and J by 0 bases, leaving 11 bases between them. This CDR3 spans 15 amino acids. The germline V gene encodes CDR1 ENHRY and CDR2 SYGVKD. The CDR3 DNA reads TGTGCCATCAGTGACCCCGGGAGGATGAACACTGAAGCTTTCTTT. It is translated as CAISDPGRMNTEAFF.

The chain recombines TRBV6-1 with TRBJ1-2; 10 bases match TRBD1. There are 15 residues in the CDR3. The germline V gene encodes CDR1 MNHNS and CDR2 SASEGT. After removal of 1 base from V and 5 bases from J, the junction contained 4 bases not matched to a gene. Here the CDR3 DNA reads TGTGCCAGCAGTGAAGGCGGGACAGGGGCTTATGGCTACACCTTC. Protein sequence: CASSEGGTGAYGYTF.

This chain connects TRBV29-1 to TRBJ2-3, with 15 bases matching TRBD2. CDR3 size: 16 residues. J lost 1 base, V lost 4 bases, and 3 bases had no gene match. CDR1 and CDR2 (germline): SQVTM, ANQGSEA. CDR3 sequence (DNA): TGCAGCGTTGGGACTAGCGGGAGGGATGGCACAGATACGCAGTATTTT. It yields the protein CSVGTSGRDGTDTQYF.

The chain couples TRBV9 to TRBJ2-7, with D possibly matching TRBD2 (6 bases). CDR3 size: 19 residues. Germline V gene lookup returns CDR1 SGDLS and CDR2 YYNGEE. Trimming stripped 0 bases from V and 3 bases from J, with 25 bases between. CDR3 amino acids: CASSVAPFSGPSSGYEQYF. The CDR3 region has the DNA TGTGCCAGCAGCGTAGCCCCGTTTAGCGGTCCTTCCTCAGGCTACGAGCAGTACTTC.

For the CDR3, the DNA is TGTGCCAGCAGCTTACCCAGCGGGAGGGCCGGGAATGAGCAGTTCTTC. It yields the protein CASSLPSGRAGNEQFF. The V call is TRBV7-6, the J call TRBJ2-1; 10 bases fit TRBD2. Germline assignment: CDR1 SGHVS and CDR2 FNYEAQ. V gave up 2 bases and J gave up 7 bases; unmatched junction bases: 8. The CDR3 covers 16 residues.

The CDR3 reads CASSLRGDTQYF. The CDR3 DNA follows: TGTGCCAGCAGCCTGAGAGGAGATACGCAGTATTTT. This sequence joins TRBV3-1 (or the pseudogene TRBV3-2) and TRBJ2-3; unclear D gene. In germline, CDR1 is LGHDT, CDR2 YNNKEL (reference sequence). V was cut by 4 bases and J by 5 bases, with 7 bases left in between. The CDR3 is 12 amino acids.

The rearrangement joins TRBV19 to TRBJ1-5; 8 bases agree with TRBD1. J was trimmed by 7 bases and V by 7 bases; bases with no gene match: 12. The CDR3 is 15 amino acids. The germline V gene encodes CDR1 LNHDA and CDR2 SQIVND (reference sequence). In nucleotides, the CDR3 is TGTGCCAGTACCACAGGACAGGGTATATACCAGCCCCAGCATTTT. Its protein product is CASTTGQGIYQPQHF.

The chain links TRBV28 to TRBJ1-6; the D is unclear. V was shortened by 3 bases and J by 0 bases, with 6 bases between the two germline ends. Germline V gene sequence: CDR1 MDHEN, CDR2 SYDVKM. The CDR3 consists of 15 residues. CDR3 sequence reads: CASSLVSSYNSPLHF. CDR3 in DNA: TGTGCCAGCAGTTTGGTCAGCTCCTATAATTCACCCCTCCACTTT.

By proportion, this clone is medium-sized (0.01 to 0.1%). J is TRBJ2-3 and V is TRBV2; 10 bases align to TRBD2. V shed 2 bases and J 6 bases; nucleotides not matched to a gene: 5. Germline CDR1 is SNHLY and CDR2 is FYNNEI. The CDR3 is 15 amino acids. The CDR3 region has the DNA TGTGCCAGCAGTGAATGGGCTAGCGGGGGCGATACGCAGTATTTT. Its protein product is CASSEWASGGDTQYF.

The chain couples TRBV6-2 or TRBV6-3 to TRBJ2-3; perhaps TRBD2 as D (6 bases). Germline-derived CDR1 and CDR2 are MNHEY and SVGEGT. The CDR3 loop spans 15 amino acids. Trimming took 5 bases from V and 0 from J, leaving 12 bases between them. CDR3 loop: CASSLGLTSTDTQYF. In DNA form, the CDR3 reads TGTGCCAGCAGTCTGGGACTTACCAGCACAGATACGCAGTATTTT.

The genes are TRBV11-2 and TRBJ2-7; no clear D. This CDR3 is 11 amino acids long. Per germline, CDR1 SGHAT and CDR2 FQNNGV. The ends were cut back, 5 bases at V and 2 bases at J, with 4 bases in the middle. Here the CDR3 DNA reads TGTGCCAGCAGCGGGCCCTACGAGCAGTACTTC. As protein: CASSGPYEQYF.

CDR3 coding DNA: TGCGCCAGCAGCTTGGGGACAGGGGGTGAGCAGTTCTTC. This sequence encodes CASSLGTGGEQFF. This chain connects TRBV5-1 to TRBJ2-1, with 10 bases fitting TRBD1. The CDR3 covers 13 residues. Germline trimming cut 0 bases from V and 9 bases from J; bases unmatched to any gene: 0. The V gene's germline CDR1 is SGHRS and CDR2 YFSETQ.

The gene calls are TRBV7-2 and TRBJ1-3; D is possibly TRBD1 (5 bases). Deletions cut 5 bases from V and 0 bases from J, with 14 bases between. Germline V lookup: CDR1 SGHTA, CDR2 FQGNSA. CDR3 length: 16 amino acids. CDR3 residues: CASSPPRGSSGNTIYF. The CDR3 nucleotides read TGTGCCAGCAGCCCCCCGCGGGGGAGCTCTGGAAACACCATATATTTT.

This clone was counted between two and nine times. V and J are TRBV4-2 and TRBJ2-7; 9 bases line up with TRBD2. This CDR3 region has 19 residues. The J segment lost 2 bases and the V segment lost 0 bases, leaving 14 bases of the junction unmatched. The germline V gene has CDR1 LGHNA and CDR2 YNFKEQ. Written as DNA, the CDR3 is TGTGCCAGCAGCCAAGATCAGGGTACTAGCGGGTGGCTTCCCTACGAGCAGTACTTC. Its translation: CASSQDQGTSGWLPYEQYF.

This rearrangement joins TRBV6-5 to TRBJ2-7; 9 bases line up with TRBD1. The germline V gene has CDR1 MNHEY and CDR2 SVGAGI. Losses at the gene ends were 4 bases for V and 3 bases for J; bases not matched to a gene: 7. The CDR3 sequence is 15 residues long. The CDR3: CASSSYPGQGYEQYF. The CDR3 DNA follows: TGTGCCAGCAGTTCCTATCCGGGACAGGGCTACGAGCAGTACTTC.

The V call is TRBV5-1, the J call TRBJ2-5, with 14 bases fitting TRBD2. Germline CDR1 reads SGHRS; CDR2 reads YFSETQ. This CDR3 is built from 16 residues. V dropped 7 bases and J dropped 6; count of bases not matched to a gene: 11. This CDR3 reads CASWTSGRPGIQTQYF. CDR3 nucleotide sequence: TGCGCCAGCTGGACTAGCGGGAGGCCGGGAATACAGACCCAGTACTTC.

This clone was seen a single time. The chain uses TRBV5-1 and TRBJ2-3; TRBD2 matches at 13 bases. This CDR3 contains 14 residues. The V gene end was trimmed by 7 bases and the J gene end by 4 bases; junction bases not matched to a gene: 3. Germline assignment: CDR1 SGHRS and CDR2 YFSETQ. CDR3 DNA: TGCGCCAGCTTCGGACTAGCGGGAGCAGATACGCAGTATTTT. It specifies CASFGLAGADTQYF.

This sequence joins TRBV19 and TRBJ1-5, with 8 bases that match TRBD1. The V gene end was trimmed by 6 bases and the J gene end by 7 bases; junction bases not matched to a gene: 14. The V gene's germline CDR1 is LNHDA and CDR2 SQIVND (reference sequence). The CDR3 runs to 16 residues. CDR3 nucleotide sequence: TGTGCCAGTAGGTCTCGGGCCAGGGGGCGAGACCAGCCCCAGCATTTT. It encodes CASRSRARGRDQPQHF. Combining the CDR3 with reference TRBV19 and TRBJ1-5 gives the whole variable domain DGGITQSPKYLFRKEGQNVTLSCEQNLNHDAMYWYRQDPGQGLRLIYYSQIVNDFQKGDIAEGYSVSREKKESFPLTVTSAQKNPTAFYLCASRSRARGRDQPQHFGDGTRLSIL.

This chain uses TRBV5-4 with TRBJ1-3; D unclear. V shed 0 bases and J shed 0 bases, with 7 bases lying between them. CDR3 length: 15 residues. Per germline, CDR1 SGHNT and CDR2 YYREEE (reference sequence). CDR3 DNA: TGTGCCAGCAGCTTGGCACAGTCCTCTGGAAACACCATATATTTT. Its protein is CASSLAQSSGNTIYF.

The rearrangement uses TRBV27 and TRBJ2-7, with 11 bases identical to TRBD2. Trimming cost V 7 bases and J 1 base; bases outside gene matches: 18. This CDR3 comprises 19 residues. From germline, CDR1 is MNHEY and CDR2 SMNVEV (reference sequence). CDR3 protein: CASNPLPGTSGSRSYEQYF. The CDR3 nucleotides read TGTGCCAGCAATCCTCTCCCCGGGACTAGCGGTTCTCGGTCCTACGAGCAGTACTTC.

The chain has TRBV4-1 and TRBJ2-7, with 12 bases fitting TRBD2. The J segment lost 0 bases and the V segment lost 4 bases, leaving 4 bases of the junction unmatched. The germline CDR1 and CDR2 sequences are MGHRA and YSYEKL. CDR3 length: 16 residues. The CDR3 sequence is CASSLRTSGASYEQYF. CDR3 bases: TGCGCCAGCAGCCTACGGACTAGCGGGGCCTCCTACGAGCAGTACTTC.